The 2 T cell receptor beta chains below all came from one sample that was sequenced in a study of CD8+ T cells in alopecia areata. Reverse transcription of extracted RNA yielded cDNA, which provided the sequencing template. Using immunoSEQ multiplex PCR, the repertoire was profiled, and TCRdb retains in-frame clones only, with some absent. The table shows about 97,000 clones, with roughly two fifths occurring only once. The specimen sequenced was CD4+ T cells sorted from blood. The receptor set was obtained from a human donor with alopecia areata.

This clone was picked up a small number of times. The chain carries TRBV4-1 and TRBJ1-2; D gene unclear. The CDR3 is made up of 13 amino acids. Per the germline V gene, CDR1 is MGHRA and CDR2 is YSYEKL. V lost 10 bases to trimming and J lost 3 bases, with 15 bases between them. The CDR3 coding sequence is TGCGCCACCCGATCGAGGACCGACTATGGCTACACCTTC. Amino acid sequence: CATRSRTDYGYTF.

There are a few counts of this clone. The rearrangement uses TRBV29-1 and TRBJ1-2; 8 positions agree with TRBD1. The CDR3 is 13 residues long. Looked up from germline, CDR1 is SQVTM and CDR2 is ANQGSEA. V trimming: 2 bases; J trimming: 7 bases; junction bases outside the gene matches: 6. Here the CDR3 reads CSVERTGNLGYTF. Here the CDR3 DNA reads TGCAGCGTTGAAAGGACAGGGAATCTTGGCTACACCTTC.